Following are 6 T cell receptor beta chains from one sample sequenced in a study of blood T cell repertoires in COVID-19. Using immunoSEQ multiplex PCR, the repertoire was profiled, and TCRdb retains in-frame clones only, with some absent. The sample shows some 250,000 clones, more than 70% of them seen only once. The sequenced material came from peripheral blood. All receptors come from a man older than 75 with acute or convalescent COVID-19.

The CDR3 DNA is TGTGCCAGCTCAACGGGACAGGGTGCGTCCTACGAGCAGTACTTC. Its translation is CASSTGQGASYEQYF. The chain links TRBV18 to TRBJ2-7; TRBD1 agrees at 9 bases. V shed 5 bases and J 1 base; nucleotides not matched to a gene: 6. This CDR3 is 15 amino acids long. CDR1 KGHSH and CDR2 LQKENI come from the germline V gene.

The chain recombines TRBV4-1 with TRBJ1-4; D is uncertain. The CDR3 spans 15 residues. V lost 3 bases, J lost 8 bases, and 16 bases lay in between. The germline V gene has CDR1 MGHRA and CDR2 YSYEKL. CDR3 nucleotides: TGCGCCAGCAGCCAGGCGGAGGCGGTCGGAGAAAAACTGTTTTTT. Residues: CASSQAEAVGEKLFF.

CDR3 nucleotides: TGTGCCAGCAGTTTCAGGGCTGAAGCTTTCTTT. Translating it yields CASSFRAEAFF. The gene calls are TRBV28 and TRBJ1-1; D possibly corresponds to TRBD1 (5 bases). CDR1 is MDHEN and CDR2 is SYDVKM in the germline V gene. The CDR3 totals 11 residues. The V gene lost 3 bases and the J gene lost 6 bases, with 5 bases spanning the gap.

This clone was counted only a few times. The chain joins TRBV2 to TRBJ1-1, with 8 bases identical to TRBD1. Germline assignment: CDR1 SNHLY and CDR2 FYNNEI. J lost 3 bases, V lost 5 bases, and 14 bases had no gene match. CDR3 length: 17 residues. The CDR3 nucleotides read TGTGCCAGCAGTCCCCAAGGACAGGGTCGAAGGGACACTGAAGCTTTCTTT. Translated: CASSPQGQGRRDTEAFF.

This chain links TRBV28 with TRBJ1-3; D is undetermined. The CDR3 runs 15 residues. Trimming cost V 6 bases and J 2 bases, with 14 bases left between them. Germline loops: CDR1 MDHEN, CDR2 SYDVKM. The CDR3 nucleotides read TGTGCCAGCAGCCGCGGGCCCGGTACTGGAAACACCATATATTTT. Encoded protein: CASSRGPGTGNTIYF.

This sequence joins TRBV27 and TRBJ2-6, with TRBD1 matching over 10 bases. Germline-derived CDR1 and CDR2 are MNHEY and SMNVEV (reference sequence). J was trimmed by 3 bases and V by 7 bases; bases with no gene match: 6. CDR3 length: 16 residues. For the CDR3, the DNA is TGTGCCAGCACCTTGACAGGGGGCAGTGGGGCCAACGTCCTGACTTTC. This gives the protein CASTLTGGSGANVLTF.